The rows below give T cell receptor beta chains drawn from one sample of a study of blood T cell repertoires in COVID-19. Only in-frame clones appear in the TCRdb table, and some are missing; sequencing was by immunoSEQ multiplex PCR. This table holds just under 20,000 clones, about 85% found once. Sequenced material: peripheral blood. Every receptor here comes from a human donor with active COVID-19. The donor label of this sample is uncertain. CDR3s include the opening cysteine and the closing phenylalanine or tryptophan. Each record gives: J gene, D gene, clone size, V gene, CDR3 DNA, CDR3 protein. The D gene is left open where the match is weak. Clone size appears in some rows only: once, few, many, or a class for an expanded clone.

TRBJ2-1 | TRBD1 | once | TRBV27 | TGTGCCAGCAGTACCGGGACAGTCCATGAGCAGTTCTTC | CASSTGTVHEQFF
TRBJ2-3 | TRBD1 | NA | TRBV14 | TGTGCCAGCAGCCAAGAATGGGGGCCCAGGGGGAACACAGATACGCAGTATTTT | CASSQEWGPRGNTDTQYF
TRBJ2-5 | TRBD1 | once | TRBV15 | TGTGCCACCAGCAGCCGGGACAGGGGTCAAGAGACCCAGTACTTC | CATSSRDRGQETQYF
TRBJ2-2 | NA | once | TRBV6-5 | TGTGCCAGCAGTAATGGTGGGCCCAACACCGGGGAGCTGTTTTTT | CASSNGGPNTGELFF
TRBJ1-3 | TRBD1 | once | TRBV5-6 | TGTGCCAGCAGCTTGCCGGGACAGGGGCACACCATATATTTT | CASSLPGQGHTIYF
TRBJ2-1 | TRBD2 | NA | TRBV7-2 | TGTGCCAGCAGCTTAAGCGGGAGTTCCTACAATGAGCAGTTCTTC | CASSLSGSSYNEQFF
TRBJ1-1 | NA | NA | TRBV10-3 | TGTGCCTCCGGGGAGGGGTTGGGCACTGAAGCTTTCTTT | CASGEGLGTEAFF
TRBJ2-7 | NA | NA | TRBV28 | TGTGCCAGCAGTTCCTTCCAAACTTACGAGCAGTACTTC | CASSSFQTYEQYF
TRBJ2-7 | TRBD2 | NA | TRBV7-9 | TGTGCCAGCAACCCGTCGAGGGCTAGCGGTACCTACGAGCAGTACTTC | CASNPSRASGTYEQYF
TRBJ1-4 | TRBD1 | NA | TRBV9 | TGTGCCAGCAGCGTGAGGACAGGGGGCGGAAAACTGTTTTTT | CASSVRTGGGKLFF
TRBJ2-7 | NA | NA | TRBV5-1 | TGCGCCAGCAGCAGAGGCGGTGCCTACGAGCAGTACTTC | CASSRGGAYEQYF
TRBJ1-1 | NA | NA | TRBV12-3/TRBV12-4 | TGTGCCAGCAGCCTCGGGGGGGACACTGAAGCTTTCTTT | CASSLGGDTEAFF
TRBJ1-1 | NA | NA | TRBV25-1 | TGTGCCAGCAGTAGGGGGGGGGCTTACACTGAAGCTTTCTTT | CASSRGGAYTEAFF
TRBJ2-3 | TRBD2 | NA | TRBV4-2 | TGTGCCAGCAGCCAAGAGACGGGACTAGTGAGTACGCAGTATTTT | CASSQETGLVSTQYF
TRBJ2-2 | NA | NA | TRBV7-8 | TGTGCCAGCAGCTTATTCATTTCGGGGAACACCGGGGAGCTGTTTTTT | CASSLFISGNTGELFF
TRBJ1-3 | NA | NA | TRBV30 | TGTGCCTGGAGCCAAACGGGAACCGCTGGAAACACCATATATTTT | CAWSQTGTAGNTIYF
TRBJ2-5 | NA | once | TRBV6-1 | TGTGCCAGCAGTGAAGGGGACACCTCAGGGGAGACCCAGTACTTC | CASSEGDTSGETQYF
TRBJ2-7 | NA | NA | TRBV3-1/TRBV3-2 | TGTGCCAGCAGCCAGCGGAACTACGAGCAGTACTTC | CASSQRNYEQYF
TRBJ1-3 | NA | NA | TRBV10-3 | TGTGCCATCAGAGATGGACTCGACGGAAACACCATATATTTT | CAIRDGLDGNTIYF
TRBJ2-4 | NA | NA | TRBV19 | TGTGCCAGTAGCGTTGGTCAGGCAGCCAAAAACATTCAGTACTTC | CASSVGQAAKNIQYF
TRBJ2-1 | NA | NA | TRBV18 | TGTGCCAGCTCACCCGTTGAAGAGCGGAGCTCCTACAATGAGCAGTTCTTC | CASSPVEERSSYNEQFF
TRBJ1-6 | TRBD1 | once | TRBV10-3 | TGTGCCATCAGTACAGGGGTCTCGGATTCACCCCTCCACTTT | CAISTGVSDSPLHF
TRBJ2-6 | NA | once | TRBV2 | TGTGCCAGCAGTGAATTCCGTGCGGTCTCTGGGGCCAACGTCCTGACTTTC | CASSEFRAVSGANVLTF
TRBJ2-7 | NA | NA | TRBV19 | TGTGCCAGTAGTATGATCCCAGCAGGTACCTACGAGCAGTACTTC | CASSMIPAGTYEQYF
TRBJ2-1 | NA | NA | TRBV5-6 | TGTGCCAGCAGCTATCGAGGCTACAGGTTACATGAGCAGTTCTTC | CASSYRGYRLHEQFF
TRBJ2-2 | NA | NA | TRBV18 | TGTGCCAGCTCATATACAGGGAACACCGGGGAGCTGTTTTTT | CASSYTGNTGELFF
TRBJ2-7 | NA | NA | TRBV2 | TGTGCCATCACCGGAAAGGCGGGTTACGAGCAGTACTTC | CAITGKAGYEQYF
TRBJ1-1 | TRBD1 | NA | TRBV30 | TGTGCCTGCGCTACCCCCCTCAGGACAGGCAGTGAAGCTTTCTTT | CACATPLRTGSEAFF
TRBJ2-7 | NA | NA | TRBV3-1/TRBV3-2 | TGTGCCAGCAGCCCGGGACTTTCCTACCTCCCTCACTTC | CASSPGLSYLPHF
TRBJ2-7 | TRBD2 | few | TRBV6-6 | TGTGCCAGCACTGTAATCGGCGGGAGTACCGAGCAGTACTTC | CASTVIGGSTEQYF
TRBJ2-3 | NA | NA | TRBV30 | TGTGCCTGGAGTAAATTGCATCCGCAAGGGGTCACAGATACGCAGTATTTT | CAWSKLHPQGVTDTQYF
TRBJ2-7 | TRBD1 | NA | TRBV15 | TGTGCCACCAGCGGCCGGGACAGCAGCTACGAGCAGTACTTC | CATSGRDSSYEQYF
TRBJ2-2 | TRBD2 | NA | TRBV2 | TGTGCCAGCAGTCCTCTAGCGGGAGTCGGCACCGGGGAGCTGTTTTTT | CASSPLAGVGTGELFF
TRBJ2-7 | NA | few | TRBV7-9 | TGTGCCAGCAGCTCGATCTCACAGGCGCAGTACTTC | CASSSISQAQYF
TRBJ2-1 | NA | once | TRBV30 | TGTGCCTGGAGTGTACTTCTCTCCAATGAGCAGTTCTTC | CAWSVLLSNEQFF
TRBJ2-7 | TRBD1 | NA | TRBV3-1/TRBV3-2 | TGTGCCAGCAGCCCACGGACAGGGGCCTACGAGCAGTACTTC | CASSPRTGAYEQYF
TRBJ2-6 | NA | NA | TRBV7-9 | TGTGCCAGCAGCTTAAGTCCGGGTTCTGGGGCCAACGTCCTGACTTTC | CASSLSPGSGANVLTF